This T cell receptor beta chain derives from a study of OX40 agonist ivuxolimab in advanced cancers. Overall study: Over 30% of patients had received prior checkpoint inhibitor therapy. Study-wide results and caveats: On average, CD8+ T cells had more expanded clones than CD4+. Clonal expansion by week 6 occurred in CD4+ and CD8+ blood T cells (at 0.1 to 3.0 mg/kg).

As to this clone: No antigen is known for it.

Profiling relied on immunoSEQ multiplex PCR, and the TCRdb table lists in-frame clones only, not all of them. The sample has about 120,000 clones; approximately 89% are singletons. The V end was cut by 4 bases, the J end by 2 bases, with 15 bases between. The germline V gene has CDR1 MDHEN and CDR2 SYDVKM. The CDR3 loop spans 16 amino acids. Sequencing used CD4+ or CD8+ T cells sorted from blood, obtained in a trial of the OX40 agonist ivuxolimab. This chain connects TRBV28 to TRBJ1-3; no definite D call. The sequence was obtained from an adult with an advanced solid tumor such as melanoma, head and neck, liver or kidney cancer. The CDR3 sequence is CASSSSRGEAGNTIYF. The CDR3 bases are TGTGCCAGCAGTTCATCCCGGGGAGAAGCTGGAAACACCATATATTTT.